This section outlines one T cell receptor (beta chain) sequence together with its context. As yet, its antigen is unknown. CDR1 and CDR2 from the germline V gene are MNHEY and SMNVEV (reference sequence). The V end lost 6 bases, the J end lost 6 bases, and 10 bases lay between the germline ends. The CDR3 has 12 residues. These data are taken from a study of T cells in lung cancer brain metastases. Study-level results: FFPE DNA fragmentation may have prevented retrieving the complete T cell repertoire.

Sequencing was performed with immunoSEQ multiplex PCR; in TCRdb, only in-frame clones are kept and a portion is missing. The sample holds around 6,600 clones, roughly 85% seen once. Resection was for synchronous oligometastatic disease or a late solitary brain metastasis recurrence. The specimen was tumor tissue from the primary lung tumor. This chain uses TRBV27 with TRBJ2-3; D is unresolved. The clonotype originates from a man in his fifties with non-small cell lung cancer. This CDR3 reads CASREPWDTQYF. The DNA of the CDR3 is TGTGCCAGCAGAGAACCGTGGGATACGCAGTATTTT.